A single sample is the source of the 21 T cell receptor beta chains below, sequenced in a study of T cell repertoires in cytomegalovirus infection. TCRdb re-called the reads with MiXCR, one entry per CDR3 protein. The sample holds under 200,000 distinct CDR3 sequences, 7.5% to 10% seen once. Sequencing used PBMCs. All receptors come from a human donor in good health (CMV status not recorded). Some clones in this sample may be carry-over from other donors' samples.

This clonotype was observed at least ten times. The J gene is TRBJ2-1, the V gene TRBV5-6; 7 nucleotides match TRBD1. Germline trimming cut 2 bases from V and 5 bases from J; bases unmatched to any gene: 10. The CDR3 is 16 amino acids. CDR1 SGHDT and CDR2 YYEEEE come from the germline V gene. The CDR3 DNA sequence: TGTGCCAGCAGCTTTAACGCCGGGACAGTAAACAATGAGCAGTTCTTC. It translates to CASSFNAGTVNNEQFF.

This clonotype showed up many times. The gene calls are TRBV19 and TRBJ1-1; TRBD1 aligns across 11 bases. The length of the CDR3 is 15 residues. Per the germline V gene, CDR1 is LNHDA and CDR2 is SQIVND (reference sequence). Losses at the gene ends were 3 bases for V and 3 bases for J; bases not matched to a gene: 3. CDR3 sequence: CASSMGQGGYTEAFF. The CDR3 nucleotides read TGTGCCAGTAGTATGGGACAGGGGGGATACACTGAAGCTTTCTTT.

Many counts were recorded for this clonotype. CDR3 sequence: CASSTRTYEQYF. In nucleotides, the CDR3 is TGTGCCAGTAGTACCCGGACCTACGAGCAGTACTTC. V gene TRBV19 combines with J gene TRBJ2-7; the D is unclear. The CDR3 runs 12 residues. Germline values: CDR1 LNHDA, CDR2 SQIVND (reference sequence). V lost 4 bases to trimming and J lost 2 bases, with 6 bases between them.

In its sample, this clonotype was seen many times. The V and J genes are TRBV7-2 and TRBJ1-2; possibly TRBD1 for D (6 bases). Trimming took off 1 base at V and 5 bases at J, with 11 bases between the two ends. CDR1 and CDR2 (germline): SGHTA, FQGNSA. The CDR3 sequence is 14 residues long. CDR3 in DNA: TGTGCCAGCAGCTTAGGGTCAGGGGAGTATGGCTACACCTTC. Protein product: CASSLGSGEYGYTF.

This clonotype was seen ten or more times. The rearrangement uses TRBV7-8 and TRBJ1-6, with 8 nucleotides matching TRBD1. The CDR3 spans 16 residues. Germline assignment: CDR1 SGHVS and CDR2 FQNEAQ. The V segment lost 4 bases and the J segment 8 bases; nucleotides outside the gene matches: 10. The CDR3 loop reads CASSSLRGRGHSPLHF. For the CDR3, the DNA is TGTGCCAGCAGCTCCCTCCGGGGCAGGGGGCATTCACCCCTCCACTTT.

This clonotype was counted ten times or more. This chain links TRBV7-2 with TRBJ2-1, with D unclear. The CDR3 contains 13 residues. Trimming removed 3 bases from V and 6 bases from J, with 9 bases in between. Germline lookup yields CDR1 SGHTA and CDR2 FQGNSA. The CDR3 loop is CASSLTPSNEQFF. Here the CDR3 DNA reads TGTGCCAGCAGCTTGACCCCTTCCAATGAGCAGTTCTTC.

This clonotype was seen many times. This rearrangement joins TRBV7-2 to TRBJ1-1; maybe TRBD1 (6 bases). The CDR3 length is 14 residues. V was clipped by 2 bases and J by 3 bases, with 10 bases between them. Germline values: CDR1 SGHTA, CDR2 FQGNSA. The CDR3 protein is CASSLRQAYTEAFF. As DNA, the CDR3 is TGTGCCAGCAGCTTAAGACAGGCGTACACTGAAGCTTTCTTT.

In its sample, this clonotype was seen many times. The chain employs TRBV11-3 and TRBJ1-5; D is undetermined. This CDR3 is 12 amino acids long. Looked up from germline, CDR1 is SGHNT and CDR2 is YENEEA. Trimming left V 0 bases short and J 5 bases short, with 2 bases between. This CDR3 is CASSLDYQPQHF. The DNA for the CDR3 is TGTGCCAGCAGCTTAGATTATCAGCCCCAGCATTTT.

This clonotype appeared a few times. The chain has TRBV20-1 and TRBJ1-2; the match to TRBD1 covers 9 bases. Germline CDR1 DFQATT, CDR2 SNEGSKA (reference sequence). V was clipped by 2 bases and J by 7 bases; unmatched bases: 2. The CDR3 has 12 amino acids. The CDR3 region has the DNA TGCAGTGCTAGAAACAGGGGGCTTGGCTACACCTTC. Protein: CSARNRGLGYTF.

This clonotype was observed at least ten times. The chain joins TRBV5-4 to TRBJ1-2, with TRBD1 matching 8 bases. This CDR3 has 15 residues. Germline-derived CDR1 and CDR2 are SGHNT and YYREEE (reference sequence). J lost 3 bases, V lost 2 bases, and 6 bases had no gene match. In DNA, the CDR3 is TGTGCCAGCAGCTTCCCCGGGACAGGACACTATGGCTACACCTTC. Its translation: CASSFPGTGHYGYTF.

The chain carries TRBV28 and TRBJ1-6; 7 positions match TRBD1. CDR1 and CDR2 (germline): MDHEN, SYDVKM. This CDR3 is 16 amino acids long. J lost 0 bases, V lost 5 bases, and 4 bases had no gene match. The CDR3 spells CASSPGGSSYNSPLHF. DNA for the CDR3: TGTGCCAGCAGTCCAGGGGGGAGCTCCTATAATTCACCCCTCCACTTT.

In its sample, this clonotype was seen a few times. The rearrangement uses TRBV20-1 and TRBJ2-7; TRBD1 might be the D (6 bases). Germline assignment: CDR1 DFQATT and CDR2 SNEGSKA (reference sequence). This CDR3 is built from 13 residues. V was trimmed by 3 bases and J by 6 bases, leaving 15 bases between them. The CDR3 region has the DNA TGCAGTGCTAGTACTGACTCCAGGGGCGAGCAGTACTTC. Amino acid sequence: CSASTDSRGEQYF.

In its sample, this clonotype was seen many times. V usage is TRBV12-3 or TRBV12-4 and J usage is TRBJ2-7, with TRBD2 matching 8 bases. The length of the CDR3 is 14 residues. V trimming: 6 bases; J trimming: 7 bases; junction bases outside the gene matches: 11. The CDR3 sequence: CASSSVGGAEEQYF. As DNA, the CDR3 is TGTGCCAGCAGCTCCGTCGGGGGGGCCGAAGAGCAGTACTTC.

This clonotype has at least ten counts. For the CDR3, the DNA is TGCGCCAGCAGCTTGGAATTGTCTAGTGCACGGGGCTACACCTTC. This translates into CASSLELSSARGYTF. The rearrangement uses TRBV5-1 and TRBJ1-2; D is uncertain. This CDR3 region has 15 residues. Germline values: CDR1 SGHRS, CDR2 YFSETQ. V dropped 0 bases and J dropped 8 bases, with 17 bases sitting between them.

This clonotype was detected many times. J is TRBJ2-2 and V is TRBV29-1; 8 bases map to TRBD2. Looked up from germline, CDR1 is SQVTM and CDR2 is ANQGSEA. Trimming removed 8 bases from V and 1 base from J; junction bases left unmatched: 9. The CDR3 loop spans 15 amino acids. CDR3 region: CSTIAGSGNTGELFF. The CDR3 DNA sequence: TGCAGCACAATAGCGGGGTCCGGGAACACCGGGGAGCTGTTTTTT.

The table lists this clonotype with many counts. The gene calls are TRBV15 and TRBJ2-1; 7 positions match TRBD1. After removal of 0 bases from V and 8 bases from J, the junction contained 7 bases not matched to a gene. Germline CDR1 reads LNHNV; CDR2 reads YYDKDF (reference sequence). This CDR3 has 15 residues. As DNA, the CDR3 is TGTGCCACCAGCAGAGAATCGACAGGGTTTGATGAGCAGTTCTTC. Residues: CATSRESTGFDEQFF. Drawing the rest from reference TRBV15 and TRBJ2-1, the complete variable domain is DAMVIQNPRYQVTQFGKPVTLSCSQTLNHNVMYWYQQKSSQAPKLLFHYYDKDFNNEADTPDNFQSRRPNTSFCFLDIRSPGLGDTAMYLCATSRESTGFDEQFFGPGTRLTVL.

This chain connects TRBV9 to TRBJ2-3; D call uncertain. The CDR3 spans 14 residues. Germline CDR1 and CDR2: SGDLS and YYNGEE. V dropped 0 bases and J dropped 0 bases, with 5 bases sitting between them. The CDR3 spells CASSVGPSTDTQYF. The DNA of the CDR3 is TGTGCCAGCAGCGTAGGTCCGAGCACAGATACGCAGTATTTT.

This chain connects TRBV20-1 to TRBJ2-1; 7 bases agree with TRBD2. Trimming at V came to 6 bases and at J to 3 bases, leaving 8 bases not matched to a gene. Germline V gives CDR1 DFQATT, CDR2 SNEGSKA (reference sequence). CDR3 length equals 14 residues. The CDR3 nucleotides are TGCAGTGCCAAGGGAGGGTACAACTACAATGAGCAGTTCTTC. Translating gives CSAKGGYNYNEQFF.

The gene calls are TRBV19 and TRBJ2-1, with TRBD2 identical over 8 bases. The CDR3 runs 15 residues. CDR1 and CDR2 from the germline V gene are LNHDA and SQIVND (reference sequence). The trim removed 1 base at V and 5 bases at J, leaving 4 bases unmatched. CDR3 DNA sequence: TGTGCCAGTAGTATAGTTACTAGCGGAAACAATGAGCAGTTCTTC. Translating gives CASSIVTSGNNEQFF.

In its sample, this clonotype was seen many times. This sequence joins TRBV5-5 and TRBJ2-7, with D possibly being TRBD2 (6 bases). The CDR3 extends over 15 amino acids. The V gene lost 1 base and the J gene lost 0 bases, with 11 bases spanning the gap. Germline V CDR1 and CDR2: SGHKS, YYEKEE (reference sequence). The CDR3 DNA follows: TGTGCCAGCAGCTTGTCGGGGACTGACTCCTACGAGCAGTACTTC. It translates to CASSLSGTDSYEQYF.

The sample holds many counts of this clonotype. The chain joins TRBV20-1 to TRBJ1-4; a weak D match, TRBD1 (6 bases). The CDR3 covers 15 residues. Per the germline V gene, CDR1 is DFQATT and CDR2 is SNEGSKA (reference sequence). Trimming shortened V by 3 bases and J by 2 bases, and 13 bases separated the two germline ends. The CDR3 here is CSASHRVGTNEKLFF. For the CDR3, the DNA is TGCAGTGCTAGTCACAGGGTGGGGACTAATGAAAAACTGTTTTTT.